This entry lists 8 T cell receptor beta chains sequenced from one sample in a study of T cell responses to AZD1222 COVID-19 vaccine. Repertoires were generated with immunoSEQ multiplex PCR, while TCRdb's copy carries only in-frame clones and drops some. The sample lists about 180,000 clones; roughly 91% were seen once. The material sequenced was peripheral blood, taken 28 days after the second dose of the MenACWY control vaccine. The receptors were gathered from an adult who received the MenACWY meningococcal vaccine as a control.

This clone was seen only once. This rearrangement joins TRBV7-2 to TRBJ2-1; the match to TRBD2 covers 8 bases. Trimming took 5 bases from V and 9 from J; bases not matched to a gene: 15. Germline V gene lookup returns CDR1 SGHTA and CDR2 FQGNSA. The CDR3 has 16 amino acids. CDR3 DNA: TGTGCCAGCAGCCTCGAGGGACTAGACTTACGTGGTGAGCAGTTCTTC. Its protein is CASSLEGLDLRGEQFF.

V gene TRBV18 combines with J gene TRBJ1-1; maybe TRBD1 (6 bases). Between the trimmed V and J ends, which lost 5 bases and 1 base, there was a span of 14 bases. The CDR3 length is 15 residues. The germline V gene has CDR1 KGHSH and CDR2 LQKENI. CDR3 sequence: CASSTRTDPNTEAFF. DNA of the CDR3: TGTGCCAGCTCAACACGGACAGACCCGAACACTGAAGCTTTCTTT. Full variable domain (rest looked up from reference TRBV18 and TRBJ1-1): NAGVMQNPRHLVRRRGQEARLRCSPMKGHSHVYWYRQLPEEGLKFMVYLQKENIIDESGMPKERFSAEFPKEGPSILRIQQVVRGDSAAYFCASSTRTDPNTEAFFGQGTRLTVV.

J is TRBJ2-2 and V is TRBV7-9; 8 bases are shared with TRBD1. The CDR3 has 15 residues. With 5 bases clipped from V and 6 bases from J, the junction kept 8 bases outside the gene matches. The germline gives CDR1 SEHNR, CDR2 FQNEAQ (reference sequence). CDR3 in amino acids: CASSRRQGSAGELFF. For the CDR3, the DNA is TGTGCCAGCAGCCGTAGACAGGGGTCCGCCGGGGAGCTGTTTTTT. Supplemented by reference TRBV7-9 and TRBJ2-2, the full variable domain reads DTGVSQNPRHKITKRGQNVTFRCDPISEHNRLYWYRQTLGQGPEFLTYFQNEAQLEKSRLLSDRFSAERPKGSFSTLEIQRTEQGDSAMYLCASSRRQGSAGELFFGEGSRLTVL.

The gene calls are TRBV7-8 and TRBJ2-7; D gene ambiguous. Germline lookup yields CDR1 SGHVS and CDR2 FQNEAQ. V gave up 4 bases and J gave up 12 bases, with 16 bases separating them. The CDR3 length is 12 residues. The CDR3 DNA is TGTGCCAGCAGCTCCCCCGAGGCGAGCTTGTACTTC. As protein: CASSSPEASLYF.

V is TRBV3-1 (or the pseudogene TRBV3-2) and J is TRBJ1-1; D is ambiguous. Per the germline V gene, CDR1 is LGHDT and CDR2 is YNNKEL (reference sequence). The CDR3 sequence is 12 residues long. V lost 6 bases and J lost 2, with 7 bases in between. CDR3 nucleotides: TGTGCCAGCAGAGACGGCAACACTGAAGCTTTCTTT. It encodes CASRDGNTEAFF.

J is TRBJ1-5 and V is TRBV19; no firm D call. Looked up from germline, CDR1 is LNHDA and CDR2 is SQIVND (reference sequence). The CDR3 has 13 residues. V dropped 4 bases and J dropped 5 bases, with 9 bases sitting between them. The CDR3 DNA sequence: TGTGCCAGTAGTAGAGGGCCGGATCAGCCCCAGCATTTT. This gives the protein CASSRGPDQPQHF.

This rearrangement joins TRBV10-2 to TRBJ2-5, with TRBD1 matching 9 bases. V lost 6 bases to trimming and J lost 4 bases; unmatched junction nucleotides: 3. This CDR3 contains 13 residues. Germline CDR1 and CDR2: WSHSY and SAAADI. The CDR3: CASSWTGAETQYF. CDR3 coding DNA: TGCGCCAGCAGCTGGACAGGGGCAGAGACCCAGTACTTC.

The chain carries TRBV7-3 and TRBJ2-1; 12 nucleotides align to TRBD1. Germline CDR1 reads SGHTA; CDR2 reads FQGTGA. This CDR3 comprises 16 residues. Trimming took 5 bases from V and 8 from J; bases not matched to a gene: 10. CDR3 DNA: TGTGCCAGCAGCCGGGGGCGGGACAGGGGGCTCGATGAGCAGTTCTTC. This translates into CASSRGRDRGLDEQFF. Full variable domain (outside the CDR3, taken from reference TRBV7-3 and TRBJ2-1): GAGVSQTPSNKVTEKGKYVELRCDPISGHTALYWYRQSLGQGPEFLIYFQGTGAADDSGLPNDRFFAVRPEGSVSTLKIQRTERGDSAVYLCASSRGRDRGLDEQFFGPGTRLTVL.